This TCR beta chain was identified during a study of response to subunit inactivated influenza vaccine (dated by TCRdb to 2017 to 2018). A note on the overall study: To follow how T cells responded to a trivalent subunit inactivated influenza vaccine, the researchers relied on deep quantitative profiling of the T cell receptor repertoire.

V is cut by 3 bases and J by 3 bases, and the space between the germline ends is 11 bases. Reading from cysteine to phenylalanine, the CDR3 counts 14 amino acids. Only CDR3 DNA is held: 42 bases, read in frame from base 1. Per the germline V gene, LGHNA is the CDR1 and YSLEER is the CDR2. Note on this clonotype: Its antigen target is currently unknown. Per-base quality was not reported, and no clone a single base away is much larger than it.

Library prep was done by RT-PCR. Sequencing was carried out with an Illumina HiSeq 2500. The public reads were reprocessed in TCRdb via fastp at Q25 and MiXCR, keeping in-frame beta chains. Entries that share a CDR3 protein sequence are merged under the most common genes and DNA. Present in this sample are 630,000 or so distinct CDR3 sequences, 15% to 17% of which were seen just once. The ten largest make up 11% of the sample. The investigation overall reported the following: The authors suggested that each seasonal influenza vaccination may recruit only a limited number of new T cells.

Sequencing used PBMCs from blood, obtained about 12 days after vaccination. This TCR came from a man aged 45-65 years who received an inactivated influenza vaccine. Donor details come from another sample of the same person, matched by shared clones. Recombination connected TRBV4-3 to TRBJ1-2; TRBD1 might be the D gene, on 5 matching bases. DNA sequence: TGCGCCAGCAGCCAGTCTAGGGGAGACTATGGCTACACCTTC. Its amino acids are CASSQSRGDYGYTF.